The clone carrying this T cell receptor (beta chain) was recorded only once. The target antigen is unknown. RNA transcripts provided the template for amplifying TCR beta CDR3 regions. Second-round multiplex PCR came after a first-round RT-PCR that employed HTBI primers. MiXCR, run by TCRdb on the multiplex PCR reads, gives a single entry per CDR3 protein. The sample lists about 640,000 distinct CDR3 sequences; roughly 41% were seen once. Excluded: other autoimmune disease, uncontrolled infection, pregnancy or lactation. This entry comes from a study of Graves' ophthalmopathy and Graves' hyperthyroidism. Overall study: The collection of peripheral blood took place at initial diagnosis, before any treatment.

Whole-study findings and limits: Thyroid clonotypes that were expanded above 0.001 frequency mostly also appeared in blood.

This CDR3 comprises 19 residues. Germline trimming cut 3 bases from V and 1 base from J; bases unmatched to any gene: 15. CDR1 SEHNR and CDR2 FQNEAQ come from the germline V gene (reference sequence). Sequencing was performed on peripheral blood. The sequence derives from an adult man with Graves' ophthalmopathy. The chain has TRBV7-9 and TRBJ2-5; 9 nucleotides match TRBD1. The DNA of the CDR3 is TGTGCCAGCAGCTTTACTCAAACCGGACAGGGGATTTCCCAAGAGACCCAGTACTTC. Protein: CASSFTQTGQGISQETQYF.